The clone carrying this TCR beta chain has just one count. The data derive from a study of T cells in tuberculosis. V trimming: 5 bases; J trimming: 9 bases; junction bases outside the gene matches: 9. This CDR3 is 15 amino acids long. The germline gives CDR1 PRHDT, CDR2 FYEKMQ (reference sequence). After thawing and overnight rest, PBMC were stained with GMM-loaded CD1B tetramer, viability dye and anti-CD3 for sorting. The lipid loaded on the CD1B tetramers was C32 glucose monomycolate from Rhodococcus equi. Tetramer-sorted PBMC had been CD14 monocyte-depleted before freezing. This table comes from immunoSEQ multiplex PCR, and its TCRdb copy is limited to in-frame clones, with some not included. This sample has approximately 57,000 clones, with 88% found just once.

The receptor's source is an adult woman with latent tuberculosis. The sequencing sample was made of CD1b-GMM tetramer-negative cells sorted from PBMCs. The chain uses TRBV13 and TRBJ2-1; 11 bases match TRBD2. The CDR3: CASSDRLAGMGEQFF. The CDR3 DNA sequence: TGTGCCAGCAGCGATCGACTAGCGGGGATGGGTGAGCAGTTCTTC.